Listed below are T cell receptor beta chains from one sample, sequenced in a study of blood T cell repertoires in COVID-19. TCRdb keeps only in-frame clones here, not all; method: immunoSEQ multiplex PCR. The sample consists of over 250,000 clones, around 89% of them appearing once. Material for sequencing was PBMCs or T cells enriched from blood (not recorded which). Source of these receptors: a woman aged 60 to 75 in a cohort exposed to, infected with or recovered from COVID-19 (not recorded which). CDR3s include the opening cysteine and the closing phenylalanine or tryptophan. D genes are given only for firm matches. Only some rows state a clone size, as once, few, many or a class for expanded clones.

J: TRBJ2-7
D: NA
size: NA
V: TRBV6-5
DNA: TGTGCCAGCAGTTACGGCACCAGTGGCTACGAGCAGTACTTC
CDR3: CASSYGTSGYEQYF

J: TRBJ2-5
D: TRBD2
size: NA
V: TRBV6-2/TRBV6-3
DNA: TGTGCCAGCAGTTACTCGTCTCCTTTAGCGGGGTTAGGAGAGACCCAGTACTTC
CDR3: CASSYSSPLAGLGETQYF

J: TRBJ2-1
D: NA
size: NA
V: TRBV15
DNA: TGTGCCACCAGCAGAAAGAGGGAGAGACTTAACAATGAGCAGTTCTTC
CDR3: CATSRKRERLNNEQFF

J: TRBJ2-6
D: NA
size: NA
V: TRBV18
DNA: TGTGCCAGCTCACCCCAGCGCTCTGGGGCCAACGTCCTGACTTTC
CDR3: CASSPQRSGANVLTF

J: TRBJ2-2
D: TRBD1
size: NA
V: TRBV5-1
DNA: TGCGCCAGCAGCCCAGGGACAGATTGGGTCCGGGGCGGGGAGCTGTTTTTT
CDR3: CASSPGTDWVRGGELFF

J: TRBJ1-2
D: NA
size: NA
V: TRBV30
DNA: TGTGCCTGGAACCTAGGGGGCTATGGCTACACCTTC
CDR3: CAWNLGGYGYTF

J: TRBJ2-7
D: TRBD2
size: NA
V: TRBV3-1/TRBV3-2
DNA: TGTGCCAGCAGCCAAGGTTTACTAGCGAACTACGAGCAGTACTTC
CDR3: CASSQGLLANYEQYF

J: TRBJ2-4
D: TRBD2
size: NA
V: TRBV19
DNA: TGTGCCAGTAGTATAGACGGGACTAGCGGGAGAGGTGGCGGCAAAAACATTCAGTACTTC
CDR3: CASSIDGTSGRGGGKNIQYF

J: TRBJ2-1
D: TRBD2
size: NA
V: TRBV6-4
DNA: TGTGCCAGCAGTAAACTAGCGGGAGAAGACAATGAGCAGTTCTTC
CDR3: CASSKLAGEDNEQFF

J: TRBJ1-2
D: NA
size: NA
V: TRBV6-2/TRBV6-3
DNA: TGTGCCAGCAGTTACGCCCAGGGTAACTATGGCTACACCTTC
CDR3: CASSYAQGNYGYTF

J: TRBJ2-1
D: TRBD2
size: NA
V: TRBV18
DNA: TGTGCCAGCTCACCACGTCTAGCGGATTACAATGAGCAGTTCTTC
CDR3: CASSPRLADYNEQFF

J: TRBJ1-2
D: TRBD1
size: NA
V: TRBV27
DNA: TGTGCCAGCAGTTCGAGGGACAGAGCTAACTATGGCTACACCTTC
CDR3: CASSSRDRANYGYTF

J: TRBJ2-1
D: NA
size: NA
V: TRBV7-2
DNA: TGTGCCAGCAGCGCCAGGTGGCAAAAGTACAATGAGCAGTTCTTC
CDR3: CASSARWQKYNEQFF

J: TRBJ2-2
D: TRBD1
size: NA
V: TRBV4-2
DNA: TGTGCCAGCATCGGGACAGGGGGAACCGGGGAGCTGTTTTTT
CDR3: CASIGTGGTGELFF

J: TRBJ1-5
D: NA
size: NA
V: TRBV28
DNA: TGTGCCAGCACGACCGGGAATTTCAATCAGCCCCAGCATTTT
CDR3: CASTTGNFNQPQHF

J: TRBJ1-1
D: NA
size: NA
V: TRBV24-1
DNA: TGTGCCACCAGTGATTTCAGACATATGAACACTGAAGCTTTCTTT
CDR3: CATSDFRHMNTEAFF

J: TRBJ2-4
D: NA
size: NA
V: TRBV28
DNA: TGTGCCAGCAGAGGACAGAATTTTGACATTCAGTACTTC
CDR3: CASRGQNFDIQYF

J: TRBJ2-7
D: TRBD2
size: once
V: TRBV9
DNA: TGTGCCAGCAGCTCGACGGGACTAGCGGGAAAATACGAGCAGTACTTC
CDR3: CASSSTGLAGKYEQYF

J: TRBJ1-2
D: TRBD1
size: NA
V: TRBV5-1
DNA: TGCGCCAGCAGCCTAGAGACAGGGGGCAACTATGGCTACACCTTC
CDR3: CASSLETGGNYGYTF

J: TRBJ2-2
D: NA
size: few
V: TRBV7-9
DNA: TGTGCCAGCAGCCAACCAGGGGCTGGGCCCACCGGGGAGCTGTTTTTT
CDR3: CASSQPGAGPTGELFF

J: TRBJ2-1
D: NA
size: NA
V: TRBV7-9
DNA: TGTGCCAGCAGCTTACGGGGGGCGGGAAATGAGCAGTTCTTC
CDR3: CASSLRGAGNEQFF

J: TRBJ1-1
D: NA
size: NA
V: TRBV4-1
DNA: TGCGCCAGCAGCCAGATTCCCGGGGGAACTGAAGCTTTCTTT
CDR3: CASSQIPGGTEAFF

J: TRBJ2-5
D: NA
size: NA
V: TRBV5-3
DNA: TGTGCCAGAAGCTTGGAGGCCAGGGCCCCTGAAAGACAAGAGACCCAGTACTTC
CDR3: CARSLEARAPERQETQYF

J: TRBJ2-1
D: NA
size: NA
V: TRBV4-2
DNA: TGTGCCAGCAGCCTTCGCTCTGGCCTCCATGGGGGGAATGAGCAGTTCTTC
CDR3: CASSLRSGLHGGNEQFF